A single sample gave rise to the 2 T cell receptor beta chains below, sequenced in a study of T-cell reconstitution after alpha-beta-depleted transplantation in children. Unique molecular identifiers featured in how the TCRbeta library was prepared. TCRdb itself ran the PCR reads through MiXCR, one entry per CDR3 protein. The table records 300,000 to 350,000 distinct CDR3 sequences, 15% to 20% of them present only once. This specimen was PBMCs, mostly from graft donor cells, taken 360 days after TCRalphabeta/CD19-depleted stem cell transplant. These TCRs come from a male patient aged 2-9 years who had a stem cell transplant for acute lymphoblastic leukemia, so the T cells may come from the graft donor.

This clonotype was detected only a few times. The rearrangement uses TRBV20-1 and TRBJ2-7; 15 bases are a match to TRBD2. The CDR3 consists of 15 residues. Germline lookup yields CDR1 DFQATT and CDR2 SNEGSKA (reference sequence). V lost 3 bases to trimming and J lost 3 bases; unmatched junction nucleotides: 3. The CDR3 DNA reads as TGCAGTGCTAGTGGGACTAGCGGGAGGTACTACGAGCAGTACTTC. Residues: CSASGTSGRYYEQYF.

This clonotype showed up many times. The chain couples TRBV29-1 to TRBJ2-7; no definite D call. Trimming removed 1 base from V and 1 base from J, with 11 bases in between. The CDR3 covers 14 residues. Germline CDR1 reads SQVTM; CDR2 reads ANQGSEA. Here the CDR3 reads CSVEGAETSYEQYF. The DNA for the CDR3 is TGCAGCGTTGAAGGGGCTGAGACTTCCTACGAGCAGTACTTC.